This entry describes one T cell receptor beta chain. Its antigen is unknown. Per-nucleotide qualities are absent, and no much larger clonotype sits a single base away. The record originates from a study of cytomegalovirus exposure and HLA in healthy donors (dated by TCRdb to 2016 to 2017). The study in broad terms: An earlier analysis of about 560 of the donors reported approximately 280 Gb of sequence data and around 120 million unique TCR beta sequences obtained from approximately 180 million T cells. The later analysis used no new phenotypic data to find candidate immune exposures, relying instead on TCR beta sequences and their occurrence across donors. Both class I and class II loci were covered by HLA typing, at four-digit resolution. An earlier analysis of about 620 of the donors applied high-throughput TCR beta sequencing to assess whether each TCR beta V gene segment acted as functional or pseudogenic. Donor age, sex, ethnicity and CMV serostatus were compiled alongside the repertoire data. The study used immunosequencing to profile the T cell repertoires of about 670 subjects and linked those repertoires to cytomegalovirus serostatus. An early release that covered 640 HLA-typed donors contained about 290 gigabases of sequencing data and 85 million to 100 million unique TCR sequences. A later genetic analysis used genome-wide SNP genotypes for about 55% of the 666 donors, treating that subset as a discovery cohort. Among under 450 genotyped donors of the cohort, an average of approximately 250,000 unique TCR beta nucleotide sequences were sequenced per donor, roughly 18% of them non-productive. In a later analysis, previously published TCR beta repertoires from 500 to 750 donors were re-analyzed and high-resolution HLA genotyping was added so that TCR occurrence patterns could be studied. Typing coverage differed by locus: A, B, C, DRB1 and DQB1 were typed in about 620-640 donors, DQA1 in about 560, DPA1 in around 580, and DPB1 in 450 to 480. The genetic ancestry cluster associated with self-reported Caucasian donors included 80% to 90% of the 350 to 500 genotyped donors. To predict cytomegalovirus infection status, the study brought together high-throughput TCR immunosequencing, statistical association of individual TCRs with disease status, and machine learning. All discovery cohort repertoires had been generated using a single sequencing platform. Along with the 666-subject first cohort, a separate validation cohort of 120 different subjects was used. About five DR-DQ haplotypes were handled as single units for association and clustering because linkage in the cohort was strong. The study was designed to test whether signatures of past pathogen exposure could be identified by cataloging public T cell receptors. Results and caveats for the whole study, not just this receptor: Presence/absence analyses assumed roughly uniform sequencing depth across donors, an assumption that may not hold. In vitro tests confirmed that a few of the cytomegalovirus-associated TCR beta chains recognize cytomegalovirus antigens. A further reported finding was that TCR beta sequences accurately predicted the HLA-A and HLA-B alleles for most subjects in the first cohort. According to a later genetic analysis, donors in an Asian-associated ancestry cluster had fewer N-insertions in productive TCRs than the roughly 700-donor mean. In a later genetic analysis, a missense DCLRE1C variant was associated with V-gene and J-gene trimming of TCR beta chains, and the association was replicated in an independent cohort. A later analysis found that most CMV-associated TCR beta chains appeared HLA-restricted, with HLA associations seemingly driven largely by CMV exposure. Correlated functional status among segregating V segments might reflect linkage disequilibrium, but an unknown experimental factor could not be ruled out. When HLA alleles, especially DR and DQ, strongly co-occurred, TCR associations were difficult to assign to individual alleles. Specific HLA alleles were associated with 15,000 to 20,000 TCR beta sequences at a false discovery rate of 0.05 in a later analysis. While some public TCRs were present in many individuals, most TCR sequences turned up only very rarely across donors. CMV serostatus was the only immune exposure information available for the cohort. In this cohort, only TCR beta chains were sequenced, and detectable features were limited by the absence of alpha or paired-chain data. The sequencing pipeline was judged likely to have produced a cluster of highly shared sequence variants as a technical artifact. Several of the top co-occurrence clusters appeared to be linked to parvovirus B19, influenza, CMV and Epstein-Barr virus, according to a later analysis. In the study, approximately 150 TCR beta chains were listed as associated with cytomegalovirus. In a later analysis, HLA-associated TCR beta chains were found to be more clonally expanded and to have lower generation probabilities than equally common non-associated chains. In an earlier analysis of fewer than 700 of the donors, most TCR beta V segments appeared in productive rearrangements about 87% or about 30% of the time, broadly matching IMGT annotations. According to a later analysis, TCR association rates differed among HLA loci, with DRB1 alleles showing the most associated TCRs and HLA-C alleles showing the fewest. HLA typing was unavailable for some donors at each locus, so association tests used only the typed subset. About 17 rarely observed V segments, including chromosome 9 orphons, were excluded from the earlier analysis of several hundred of the donors because counts were too low. It was suggested by the authors that the approach could potentially be generalized to other disease states and immunological phenotypes. Cytomegalovirus status was reported to be diagnosed by the classifier with high specificity and sensitivity in both the original and validation cohorts.

The protocol used for the library was the immunoSEQ multiplex PCR assay. The multiplex PCR relied on a mix of 60 forward primers for TCR Vbeta segments and 13 reverse primers for TCR Jbeta segments. The CDR3 region of rearranged TCR beta genes was amplified from genomic DNA with a multiplex PCR assay. The amplified TCR beta libraries were sequenced on the Illumina HiSeq System as 87-base-pair reads. Under the source paper's analysis protocol: Across the 670 or so repertoires, a later analysis counted tens of millions of unique TCR beta chains, around 10 million of which were shared by at least two donors. Raw reads were error-corrected and collapsed into unique sequences by a nearest-neighbor algorithm in which closely related sequences were merged to remove PCR and sequencing errors. CDR3 sequences were aligned to IMGT reference sequences to assign V, D and J gene segments. For a sequence to be retained, a match of at least six nucleotides was required to both a V gene segment and a J gene segment. A rearrangement counted as productive if the CDR3 had no stop codons and remained in frame with V and J, and every other rearrangement counted as non-productive. Following IMGT convention, CDR3 was defined as the stretch from the second conserved V-encoded cysteine up to the conserved J-encoded phenylalanine. The earlier analysis of more than 450 of the donors excluded sequences that lacked an unambiguous match to a single V gene segment. In an earlier analysis of 587 of the donors, V segments were called functional above 56.7% productive rearrangements and were called segregating when the between-donor standard deviation exceeded 5%. To diagnose cytomegalovirus status from the catalog of TCR beta chain sequences, a statistical classification framework was built. V and J gene assignment, in a later analysis, came from comparing TCR nucleotide sequences with IMGT/GENE-DB human TR gene sequences. The TCRdist pipeline was used in a later analysis to assign CDR3 sequences and most-parsimonious VDJ recombination scenarios. In a later analysis, each TCR beta chain was defined by its CDR3 amino acid sequence together with its V-gene family, and reads without a unique V-gene family were excluded. As a way to deal with suspected cross-contamination and a sequencing artifact, a later analysis dropped roughly 620 nucleotide sequences that were highly shared and had low generation probability. In a later analysis, a clonal expansion index for each public chain was calculated from normalized within-repertoire ranks of inferred template counts. In a later analysis, generation probabilities were computed with a VDJ recombination model fitted to out-of-frame rearrangements, and the resulting probabilities were checked against IGoR. A later analysis scored TCR-TCR, TCR-HLA and TCR-CMV co-occurrence with hypergeometric tests, applying a repertoire-size bias correction to TCR pairs. To estimate false discovery rates, a later analysis permuted the HLA or CMV assignments 20 times. In a later analysis, co-occurring TCRs were grouped using DBSCAN, and TCRdist sequence similarity was added for clustering within HLA-allele-positive subsets. Co-occurrence clustering excluded repertoires with fewer than 30,000 or more than 120,000 public chains, plus five with anomalous nucleotide sharing. Sourced from immuneACCESS, this table was stored by TCRdb with only in-frame sequences that have V and J called. A share of the clones is absent; for the studies checked, an unresolved V gene accounts for under half, and the remainder has no known explanation. V and J calls and clone size follow that table, whereas D and trimming were derived from the DNA. In this sample the table shows under 200,000 clones, about 86% of which occur a single time. Jointly, the top ten make up under 2.5% of the sample.

The cohort was made up of roughly 670 healthy bone marrow donors. At the time of sampling, every cohort member was nominally healthy, though immune exposures that went unrecorded were likely present. The donor was CMV seronegative and belonged to the group of under 400 seronegative cohort members. A peripheral blood sample was collected from each donor, and TCR beta sequencing was performed on peripheral blood mononuclear cells. Genomic DNA was extracted from the blood cell samples with the Qiagen DNeasy Blood Extraction Kit. Sequencing was performed on PBMCs. The sequence came from a woman between 18 and 29 years old in good health and CMV-seronegative.

In nucleotide form, the sequence is TGTGCCAGCAGCAAGGGACAGGGGGAGGACTATGGCTACACCTTC. It translates as CASSKGQGEDYGYTF. The chain joins TRBV7-9 to TRBJ1-2; 11 bases in between match TRBD1. Germline trimming amounts to 5 bases on V and 3 bases on J, with 5 as the count of junction bases outside the gene matches. Including the terminal cysteine and phenylalanine, the CDR3 comprises 15 residues. Only CDR3 DNA remains: 45 bases, in frame from the first base. As encoded in the germline V gene (reference sequence), CDR1 is SEHNR while CDR2 is FQNEAQ.